This T cell receptor (beta chain) was obtained from a study of Ad26.COV2.S vaccination and SARS-CoV-2 variants listed by TCRdb under 2021. Some background on the complete study: Vaccine-arm donors were drawn from COV1001, a multicentre, randomized, double-blind, placebo-controlled phase I-IIa trial of Ad26.COV2.S in healthy adults. Dosing of Ad26.COV2.S was intramuscular, at either 5x10^10 or 1x10^11 viral particles, delivered as one shot or as two shots spaced 56 days apart. Trial participants were randomized into five groups of five, in which low-dose or high-dose Ad26.COV2.S was given once or twice, or placebo was given on both occasions. Investigators remained blinded to trial group allocation during experiments and outcome assessment. A total of 32 samples were included in the TCR-sequenced set, comprising around 19 Ad26.COV2.S vaccine recipients, 5 placebo recipients and 8 SARS-CoV-2 convalescent individuals. TCRbeta repertoire sequencing was used to assess the specificity and breadth of SARS-CoV-2-reactive T cell receptors after Ad26.COV2.S vaccination. The study at large found these results: After vaccination, spike-specific CD8+ and CD4+ T cell responses were reported to show substantial breadth. Non-spike TCR breadth was comparable between vaccine and placebo recipients, consistent with the vaccine containing only spike. The authors noted that total T cell responses may have been underestimated by the TCR breadth and depth analyses. Higher spike-specific TCR breadth was observed in Ad26.COV2.S recipients than in placebo recipients (P = 0.0014). The study was not powered to compare responses between vaccine doses or regimens.

As concerns this clone: Its antigen is unknown. Per-nucleotide qualities are absent, and no much larger clonotype sits a single base away.

The treatment or condition label on this specimen signifies: around 19 received Ad26.COV2.S at low or high dose, single or two shots; about 5 received placebo; per-sample allocation not given. For vaccine and placebo recipients, the sequenced repertoires came from samples collected on day 63 after the first injection. Between 29 July and 7 August 2020, Cohort 1b enrolled about 27 adults aged 18-55 years at one site in Boston, USA. As a vaccine, Ad26.COV2.S was a replication-incompetent adenovirus type 26 vector that expressed a prefusion-stabilized SARS-CoV-2 spike protein derived from the original Wuhan strain. V gives up 4 bases and J gives up 0 bases, and the segment between their germline ends measures 15 bases. The CDR3 contains 16 residues, cysteine and phenylalanine counted. The retained sequence is limited to the CDR3, 48 bases, with the frame set at the first base. Based on the germline V gene, the CDR1 and CDR2 sequences are SNHLY and FYNNEI.

The immunoSEQ Assay was the method used to sequence TCRbeta CDR3 regions. After extraction, genomic DNA underwent amplification by bias-controlled multiplex PCR, followed by high-throughput sequencing. As for the original processing: Collapsing and filtering of sequences were performed to quantify the absolute abundance of each unique TCRbeta CDR3 region. Usable DNA was measured by amplifying reference genes present in all nucleated cells, and TCRbeta template counts were normalized to that usable DNA to estimate T cell fraction. Repertoire TCRs were annotated as SARS-CoV-2-specific when V gene, CDR3 amino acid sequence and J gene were exactly matched to a known reactive TCR set. The reference SARS-CoV-2 TCR set was obtained from MIRA and was filtered for enrichment in COVID-19-positive ImmuneCODE repertoires, whereby public or cross-reactive TCRs were removed. Drawing on the MIRA antigens, annotated TCRs were analysed further at the level of specific ORF or position within ORF. Depth was the summed frequency of annotated unique rearrangements, while breadth was defined as annotated unique rearrangements over total unique productive rearrangements. Two-sided Wilcoxon rank-sum tests were used to compare TCR breadth between groups. Not all clones reach the TCRdb copy of this immuneACCESS table, which keeps in-frame sequences only. Checked studies attribute under half of the gap to unresolved V genes and leave the rest unexplained. V and J calls and clone size are as listed in that table; D and trimming were resolved from the DNA. The sample contains 300,000 to 350,000 clones, about nine tenths of them found a single time. About 5% of the sample rests with the top ten.

In this chain, TRBV2 is recombined with TRBJ1-2; the D segment cannot be called with confidence. The receptor's source is a person between 18 and 65 years old who received the Ad26.COV2.S COVID-19 vaccine or a placebo. The sequenced sample was peripheral blood, obtained in a trial of Ad26.COV2.S vaccine versus placebo. This receptor has the CDR3 CASSVPEIQANYGYTF. The base sequence is TGTGCCAGCAGTGTGCCGGAGATCCAAGCTAACTATGGCTACACCTTC.